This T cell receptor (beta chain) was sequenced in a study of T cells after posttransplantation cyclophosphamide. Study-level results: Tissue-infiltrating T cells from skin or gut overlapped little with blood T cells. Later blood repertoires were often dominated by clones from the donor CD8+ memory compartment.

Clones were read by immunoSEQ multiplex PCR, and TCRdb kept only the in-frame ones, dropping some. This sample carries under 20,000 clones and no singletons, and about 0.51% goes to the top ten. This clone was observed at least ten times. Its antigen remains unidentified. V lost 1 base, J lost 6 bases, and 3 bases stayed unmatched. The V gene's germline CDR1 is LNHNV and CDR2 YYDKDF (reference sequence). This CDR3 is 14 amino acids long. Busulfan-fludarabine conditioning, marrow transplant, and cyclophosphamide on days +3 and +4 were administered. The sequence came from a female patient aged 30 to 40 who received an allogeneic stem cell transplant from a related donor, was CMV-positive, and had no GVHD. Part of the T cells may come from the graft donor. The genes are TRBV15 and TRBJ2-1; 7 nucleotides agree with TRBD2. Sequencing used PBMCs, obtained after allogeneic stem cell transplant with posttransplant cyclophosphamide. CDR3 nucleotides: TGTGCCACCAGCAGAGTTGGCGGGGGCAATGAGCAGTTCTTC. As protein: CATSRVGGGNEQFF.